These 5 T cell receptor beta chains were all obtained from the same sample, sequenced in a study of blood T cell repertoires in COVID-19. Sequenced by immunoSEQ multiplex PCR; TCRdb stores in-frame clones only, minus some. The table has over 45,000 clones, 75% to 90% seen once. Sample: peripheral blood. The receptor set was obtained from a man between 65 and 80 years old with acute or convalescent COVID-19.

In DNA, the CDR3 is TGTGCCTGGAGTGGACAGGGAGATCAGCCCCAGCATTTT. This gives the protein CAWSGQGDQPQHF. The chain is built from TRBV30 and TRBJ1-5; the match to TRBD1 covers 7 bases. V gave up 1 base and J gave up 5 bases; unmatched junction bases: 2. Germline CDR1 is GTSNPN and CDR2 is SVGIG (reference sequence). The CDR3 spans 13 residues.

The chain carries TRBV30 and TRBJ2-7; TRBD1 matches 7 bases. After removal of 2 bases from V and 1 base from J, the junction contained 2 bases not matched to a gene. Germline lookup yields CDR1 GTSNPN and CDR2 SVGIG (reference sequence). This CDR3 has 13 residues. This chain's CDR3 is CAWSKGQSYEQYF. The CDR3 nucleotides are TGTGCCTGGAGTAAGGGACAGTCCTACGAGCAGTACTTC.

The chain carries TRBV29-1 and TRBJ1-1; D is possibly TRBD1 (6 bases). Trimming took 7 bases from V and 5 from J, leaving 20 bases between them. Germline V gives CDR1 SQVTM, CDR2 ANQGSEA. The CDR3 covers 14 residues. This CDR3 is CSALTGAQRTEAFF. CDR3 sequence (DNA): TGCAGCGCTCTGACAGGAGCCCAGAGGACTGAAGCTTTCTTT.

The genes are TRBV5-1 and TRBJ2-2; D is unresolved. Germline V gene lookup returns CDR1 SGHRS and CDR2 YFSETQ. The CDR3 covers 16 residues. Trimming left V 2 bases short and J 0 bases short, with 11 bases between. The CDR3 DNA is TGCGCCAGCAGCTTTATCTCTACGACGAACACCGGGGAGCTGTTTTTT. It yields the protein CASSFISTTNTGELFF. The full variable domain, its missing parts supplied by reference TRBV5-1 and TRBJ2-2, is KAGVTQTPRYLIKTRGQQVTLSCSPISGHRSVSWYQQTPGQGLQFLFEYFSETQRNKGNFPGRFSGRQFSNSRSEMNVSTLELGDSALYLCASSFISTTNTGELFFGEGSRLTVL.

Points on this clone: As the CDR3 is not closed by the conserved phenylalanine or tryptophan, this likely results from a read error. It is unclear where the CDR3 begins or ends on the DNA, so no DNA is shown, and the CDR3 is as TCRdb lists it. The V and J genes are TRBV6-5 and TRBJ2-7; the DNA was not used to check the table's D call, TRBD1. Germline V gives CDR1 MNHEY, CDR2 SVGAGI. The CDR3 is made up of 12 amino acids, end residues included. CDR3 protein: CASTPHTGQLYL.